The 14 T cell receptor beta chains reported below all come from one sample, sequenced in a study of T-cell reconstitution after alpha-beta-depleted transplantation in children (TCRdb year 2016). According to the study, the label for this sample's treatment or condition signals: allogeneic hematopoietic cell transplantation with graft depleted of TCRalphabeta T cells and CD19 B cells. The library was generated by PCR. Sequenced using an Illumina HiSeq 2500. Molecular barcoding was employed in the preparation of TCR libraries, with unique molecular identifiers being used to normalize TCRbeta repertoire quantification. TCRdb reran the public reads through fastp at Q25 and MiXCR, keeping productive beta chains. Rows with a matching CDR3 protein are joined into one entry that keeps the most common DNA and genes. Across this sample there are 600,000 or so distinct CDR3 sequences, with more than 20% seen only once. The leading ten clones occupy less than 15% of the sample.

The specimen comprised PBMCs, mostly from graft donor cells, sampled 360 days after TCRalphabeta/CD19-depleted stem cell transplant. The receptors derive from a boy younger than two who had a stem cell transplant for acute myeloid leukemia, so the T cells may come from the graft donor.

This clonotype occurred a few times. The V call is TRBV7-2, the J call TRBJ2-3; D unresolved. The length of the CDR3 is 16 residues. The germline CDR1 and CDR2 sequences are SGHTA and FQGNSA. V was clipped by 0 bases and J by 2 bases, with 12 bases between them. CDR3 in amino acids: CASSLASSVSTDTQYF. The DNA for the CDR3 is TGTGCCAGCAGCTTAGCAAGCTCGGTTTCCACAGATACGCAGTATTTT.

This clonotype showed up just a few times. The chain has TRBV6-5 and TRBJ1-5; no clear D. Trimming pared 6 bases from V and 0 bases from J, leaving 15 bases between. CDR1 is MNHEY and CDR2 is SVGAGI in the germline V gene. The length of the CDR3 is 16 residues. Here the CDR3 reads CASSPLGSHSNQPQHF. DNA for the CDR3: TGTGCCAGCAGCCCCCTGGGCAGTCATAGCAATCAGCCCCAGCATTTT.

This clonotype appeared many times. J is TRBJ2-4 and V is TRBV7-2, with 9 bases fitting TRBD2. Germline values: CDR1 SGHTA, CDR2 FQGNSA. V shed 2 bases, J shed 7 bases, and the junction held 9 bases outside the gene matches. The CDR3 contains 16 residues. This CDR3 is CASSLMGGGAVNIQYF. CDR3 DNA sequence: TGTGCCAGCAGCTTAATGGGCGGGGGGGCCGTGAACATTCAGTACTTC. Combining the CDR3 with reference TRBV7-2 and TRBJ2-4 gives the whole variable domain GAGVSQSPSNKVTEKGKDVELRCDPISGHTALYWYRQSLGQGLEFLIYFQGNSAPDKSGLPSDRFSAERTGGSVSTLTIQRTQQEDSAVYLCASSLMGGGAVNIQYFGAGTRLSVL.

This chain connects TRBV5-1 to TRBJ1-2; no firm D call. The CDR3 runs 12 residues. Germline CDR1 reads SGHRS; CDR2 reads YFSETQ. V was trimmed by 5 bases and J by 3 bases, leaving 8 bases between them. The CDR3: CASSGVDYGYTF. The CDR3, as DNA: TGCGCCAGCAGTGGGGTAGACTATGGCTACACCTTC.

Of note for this clonotype: A clone one base away is much larger, so this may be a read error. V gene TRBV4-2 combines with J gene TRBJ2-3, with D perhaps matching TRBD2 (6 bases). V was cut by 2 bases and J by 1 base, with 13 bases left in between. This CDR3 region has 16 residues. The germline CDR1 and CDR2 sequences are LGHNA and YNFKEQ. CDR3: CASSQSNCGGTDTQYF. The CDR3 coding sequence is TGTGCCAGCAGCCAAAGTAATTGCGGGGGCACAGATACGCAGTATTTT.

Details on this clonotype: A single base separates this from a much larger clone, so it may be a read error. V usage is TRBV5-5 and J usage is TRBJ2-7; 16 positions agree with TRBD2. The V gene's germline CDR1 is SGHKS and CDR2 YYEKEE (reference sequence). This CDR3 is 17 amino acids long. The DNA for the CDR3 is TGTGCCAGCAGCGAACCGGGACTAGCGGGGGGGATCTACCAGCAGTACGTC. Translating it yields CASSEPGLAGGIYQQYV.

Concerning this clonotype: A much larger clone differs by one base, so this may be a read error. The J gene is TRBJ2-1, the V gene TRBV20-1; D is possibly TRBD2 (5 bases). The J call could be wrong; TRBJ2-7 is a better fit for the DNA end. In germline, CDR1 is DFQATT, CDR2 SNEGSKA (reference sequence). The CDR3 spans 16 residues. The CDR3 is CSANLARSPSYNEQYF. CDR3 DNA: TGCAGTGCTAATCTAGCCCGTAGCCCCTCCTACAATGAGCAGTACTTC.

The chain is built from TRBV7-8 and TRBJ2-3; D is undetermined. The germline CDR1 and CDR2 sequences are SGHVS and FQNEAQ. This CDR3 is 17 amino acids long. V was shortened by 5 bases and J by 2 bases, with 20 bases between the two germline ends. The CDR3: CASSLPRSGEPTDTQYF. DNA of the CDR3: TGTGCCAGCAGCCTCCCGCGGAGTGGGGAACCCACAGATACGCAGTATTTT.

V and J are TRBV14 and TRBJ2-3; a possible D gene is TRBD2 (5 bases). With 4 bases removed from V and 11 bases from J, the gap between germline ends came to 22 bases. Germline V gives CDR1 SGHDN, CDR2 FVKESK. The CDR3 has 15 residues. The CDR3 here is CASSLTTFPGVEQYF. The CDR3, as DNA: TGTGCCAGCAGCCTCACGACATTCCCCGGGGTTGAGCAGTATTTT.

V and J are TRBV20-1 and TRBJ2-3; maybe TRBD2 (7 bases). The CDR3 is made up of 17 amino acids. The ends were cut back, 3 bases at V and 2 bases at J, with 21 bases in the middle. CDR1 and CDR2 from the germline V gene are DFQATT and SNEGSKA (reference sequence). CDR3 sequence reads: CSASGGPGYPYTDTQYF. The CDR3 bases are TGCAGTGCTAGCGGGGGGCCCGGTTACCCCTACACAGATACGCAGTATTTT.

This clonotype was found a few times. The chain joins TRBV11-2 to TRBJ1-5, with TRBD1 as a possible D gene (5 bases). The V gene lost 3 bases and the J gene lost 9 bases, with 15 bases spanning the gap. CDR1 SGHAT and CDR2 FQNNGV come from the germline V gene. The CDR3 consists of 14 residues. CDR3 protein: CASSFGQGWGPQHF. CDR3 DNA sequence: TGTGCCAGCAGCTTCGGGCAGGGATGGGGGCCCCAGCATTTT.

This clonotype has ten or more counts. The chain carries TRBV12-3 or TRBV12-4 and TRBJ2-1, with TRBD2 identical over 11 bases. The ends lost 6 bases at V and 3 bases at J; junction bases unmatched: 1. The CDR3 extends over 14 amino acids. CDR3 bases: TGTGCCAGCAGCCTAGCGGGGGGCTACAATGAGCAGTTCTTC. Protein sequence: CASSLAGGYNEQFF.

At least ten counts were recorded for this clonotype. The CDR3 region is CAISEFSLSGANVLTF. As DNA, the CDR3 is TGTGCCATCAGTGAGTTTTCCCTCTCTGGGGCCAACGTCCTGACTTTC. This chain links TRBV10-3 with TRBJ2-6; D unresolved. Trimming took 1 base from V and 0 from J, leaving 7 bases between them. Germline V gives CDR1 ENHRY, CDR2 SYGVKD. The CDR3 runs to 16 residues.

This clonotype occurred many times. The rearrangement uses TRBV20-1 and TRBJ1-6, with TRBD1 matching 9 bases. CDR3 length: 15 amino acids. Germline loops: CDR1 DFQATT, CDR2 SNEGSKA (reference sequence). Trimming removed 3 bases from V and 10 bases from J; junction bases left unmatched: 10. This CDR3 reads CSASLTDRGDSPLHF. The CDR3 coding sequence is TGCAGTGCTAGCTTAACGGACAGGGGAGACTCACCCCTCCACTTT.